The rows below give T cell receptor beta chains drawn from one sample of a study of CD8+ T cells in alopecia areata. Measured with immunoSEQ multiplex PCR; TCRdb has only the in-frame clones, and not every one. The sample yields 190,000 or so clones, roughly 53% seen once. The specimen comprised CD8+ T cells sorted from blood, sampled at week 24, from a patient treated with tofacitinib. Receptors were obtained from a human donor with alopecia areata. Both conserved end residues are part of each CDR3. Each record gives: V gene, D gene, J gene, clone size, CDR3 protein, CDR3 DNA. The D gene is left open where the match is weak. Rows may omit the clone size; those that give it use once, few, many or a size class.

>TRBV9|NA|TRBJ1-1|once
CASSGSLPSRNTEAFF
TGTGCCAGCAGCGGCTCCCTCCCCAGCCGGAACACTGAAGCTTTCTTT
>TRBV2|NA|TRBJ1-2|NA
CASSVGANYGYTF
TGTGCCAGCAGTGTGGGAGCGAACTATGGCTACACCTTC
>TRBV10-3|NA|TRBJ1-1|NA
CAISGLGLGMGTEAFF
TGTGCCATCAGTGGTCTAGGATTGGGGATGGGCACTGAAGCTTTCTTT
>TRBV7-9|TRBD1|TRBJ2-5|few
CASSLEGGGETQYF
TGTGCCAGCAGCTTAGAAGGGGGCGGCGAGACCCAGTACTTC
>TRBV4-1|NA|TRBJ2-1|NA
CASSIKRGNEQFF
TGCGCCAGCAGCATAAAGCGTGGGAATGAGCAGTTCTTC
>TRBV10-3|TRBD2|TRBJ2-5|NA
CAISEGLARETQYF
TGTGCCATCAGTGAGGGACTAGCTCGAGAGACCCAGTACTTC
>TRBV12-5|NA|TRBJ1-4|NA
CASGLVQGPREKLFF
TGTGCTAGTGGTTTGGTGCAGGGGCCAAGGGAAAAACTGTTTTTT
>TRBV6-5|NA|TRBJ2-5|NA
CASGNRGRVETQYF
TGTGCCAGCGGAAACAGGGGGAGGGTGGAGACCCAGTACTTC
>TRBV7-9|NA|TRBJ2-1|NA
CASSSIRYEQFF
TGTGCCAGCAGCTCGATTAGATATGAGCAGTTCTTC
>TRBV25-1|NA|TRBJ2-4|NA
CASSARDSNKNIQYF
TGTGCCAGCAGTGCACGAGACAGCAACAAAAACATTCAGTACTTC
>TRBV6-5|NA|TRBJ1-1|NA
CASSGELHTEAFF
TGTGCCAGCAGTGGTGAGTTACACACTGAAGCTTTCTTT
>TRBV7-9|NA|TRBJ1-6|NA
CASSDDRHLSPLHF
TGTGCCAGCAGCGACGATCGGCACCTTTCACCCCTCCACTTT
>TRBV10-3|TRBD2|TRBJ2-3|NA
CAIMRGSTDTQYF
TGTGCCATCATGCGGGGGAGCACAGATACGCAGTATTTT
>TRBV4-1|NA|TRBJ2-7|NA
CASSQGMSPREQYF
TGCGCCAGCAGCCAAGGAATGTCCCCTCGCGAGCAGTACTTC
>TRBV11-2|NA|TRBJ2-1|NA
CASSLGRSKVYNEQFF
TGTGCCAGCAGCTTAGGCCGGAGCAAAGTATACAATGAGCAGTTCTTC
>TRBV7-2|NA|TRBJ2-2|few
CASSVTGELFF
TGTGCCAGCAGTGTCACCGGGGAGCTGTTTTTT
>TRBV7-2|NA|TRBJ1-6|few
CASSPSGLASPLHF
TGTGCCAGCAGCCCCTCAGGGTTAGCTTCACCCCTCCACTTT
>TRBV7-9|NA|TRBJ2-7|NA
CASSGGQRSYEQYF
TGTGCCAGCAGCGGAGGACAGCGCTCCTACGAGCAGTACTTC
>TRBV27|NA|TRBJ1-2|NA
CASSLSGSANYGYTF
TGTGCCAGCAGTTTATCGGGCAGCGCTAACTATGGCTACACCTTC
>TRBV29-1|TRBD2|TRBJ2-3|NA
CSVTLARTDTQYF
TGCAGCGTTACACTAGCGCGTACAGATACGCAGTATTTT